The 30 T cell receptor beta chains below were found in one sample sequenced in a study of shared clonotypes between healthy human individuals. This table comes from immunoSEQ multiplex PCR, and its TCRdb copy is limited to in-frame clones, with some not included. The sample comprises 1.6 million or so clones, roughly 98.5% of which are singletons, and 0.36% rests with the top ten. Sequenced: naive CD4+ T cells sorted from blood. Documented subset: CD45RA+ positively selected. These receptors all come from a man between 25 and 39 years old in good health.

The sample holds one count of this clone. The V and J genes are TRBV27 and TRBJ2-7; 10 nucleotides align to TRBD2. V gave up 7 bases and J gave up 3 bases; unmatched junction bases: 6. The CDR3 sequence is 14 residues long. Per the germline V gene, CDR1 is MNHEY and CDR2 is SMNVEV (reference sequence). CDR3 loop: CASTPAGGLYEQYF. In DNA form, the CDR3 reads TGTGCCAGCACCCCAGCGGGAGGGCTCTACGAGCAGTACTTC.

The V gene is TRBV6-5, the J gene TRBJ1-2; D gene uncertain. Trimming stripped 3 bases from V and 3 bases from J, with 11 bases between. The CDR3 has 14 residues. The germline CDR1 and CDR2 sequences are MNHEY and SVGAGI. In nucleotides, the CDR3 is TGTGCCAGCAGTTATCAGGAGACCTACTATGGCTACACCTTC. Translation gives CASSYQETYYGYTF.

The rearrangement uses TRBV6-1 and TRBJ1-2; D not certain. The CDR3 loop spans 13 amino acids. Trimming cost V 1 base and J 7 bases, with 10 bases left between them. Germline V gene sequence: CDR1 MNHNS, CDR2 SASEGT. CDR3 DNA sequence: TGTGCCAGCAGTGAAGTTCACGCGGGTGGCTACACCTTC. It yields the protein CASSEVHAGGYTF.

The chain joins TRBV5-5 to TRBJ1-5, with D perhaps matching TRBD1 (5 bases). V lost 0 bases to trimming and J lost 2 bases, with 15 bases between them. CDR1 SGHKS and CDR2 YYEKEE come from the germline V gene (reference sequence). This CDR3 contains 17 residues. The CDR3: CASSLDSLRGGNQPQHF. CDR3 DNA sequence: TGTGCCAGCAGCTTGGACAGTCTAAGGGGCGGCAATCAGCCCCAGCATTTT.

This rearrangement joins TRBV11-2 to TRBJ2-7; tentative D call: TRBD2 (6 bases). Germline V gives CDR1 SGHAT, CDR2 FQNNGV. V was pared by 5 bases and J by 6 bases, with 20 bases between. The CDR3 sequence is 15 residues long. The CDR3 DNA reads TGTGCCAGCAGCCCAGGGCAGGACTATATTGGCGAGCAGTACTTC. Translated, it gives CASSPGQDYIGEQYF.

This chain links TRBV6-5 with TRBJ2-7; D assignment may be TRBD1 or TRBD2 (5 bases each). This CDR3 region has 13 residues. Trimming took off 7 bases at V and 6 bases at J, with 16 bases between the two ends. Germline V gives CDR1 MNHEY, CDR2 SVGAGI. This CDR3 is CASKTGTSPEQYF. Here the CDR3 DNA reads TGTGCCAGCAAGACCGGGACGTCTCCCGAGCAGTACTTC.

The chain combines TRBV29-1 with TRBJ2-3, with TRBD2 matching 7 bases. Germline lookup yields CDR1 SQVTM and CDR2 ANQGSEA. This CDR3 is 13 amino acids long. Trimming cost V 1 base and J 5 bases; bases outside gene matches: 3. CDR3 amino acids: CSVEAGRGDTQYF. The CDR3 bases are TGCAGCGTTGAAGCGGGGAGGGGAGATACGCAGTATTTT.

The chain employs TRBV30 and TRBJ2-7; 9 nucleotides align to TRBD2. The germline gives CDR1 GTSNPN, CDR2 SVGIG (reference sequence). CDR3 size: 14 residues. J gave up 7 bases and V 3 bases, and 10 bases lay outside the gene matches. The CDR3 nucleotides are TGTGCCTGGAGAGGCTTAGCGGGAGTGGGGGAGCAGTACTTC. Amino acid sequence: CAWRGLAGVGEQYF.

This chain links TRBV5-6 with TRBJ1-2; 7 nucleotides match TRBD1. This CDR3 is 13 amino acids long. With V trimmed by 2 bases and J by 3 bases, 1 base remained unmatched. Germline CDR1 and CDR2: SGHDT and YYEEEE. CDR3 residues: CASSFDRDYGYTF. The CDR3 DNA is TGTGCCAGCAGCTTTGACAGGGACTATGGCTACACCTTC.

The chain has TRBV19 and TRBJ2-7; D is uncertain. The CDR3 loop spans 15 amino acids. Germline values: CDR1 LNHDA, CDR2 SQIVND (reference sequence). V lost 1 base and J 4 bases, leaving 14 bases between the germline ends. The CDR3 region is CASSIGVGGLYEQYF. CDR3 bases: TGTGCCAGTAGTATAGGAGTAGGCGGTCTTTACGAGCAGTACTTC.

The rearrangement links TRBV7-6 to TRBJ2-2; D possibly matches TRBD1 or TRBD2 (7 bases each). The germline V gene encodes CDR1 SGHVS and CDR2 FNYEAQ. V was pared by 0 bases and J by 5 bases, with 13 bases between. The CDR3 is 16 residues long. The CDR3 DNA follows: TGTGCCAGCAGCTTAGCTGTCAGGGGGGGGACCGGGGAGCTGTTTTTT. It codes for CASSLAVRGGTGELFF. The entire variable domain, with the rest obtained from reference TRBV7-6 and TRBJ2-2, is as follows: GAGVSQSPRYKVTKRGQDVALRCDPISGHVSLYWYRQALGQGPEFLTYFNYEAQQDKSGLPNDRFSAERPEGSISTLTIQRTEQRDSAMYRCASSLAVRGGTGELFFGEGSRLTVL.

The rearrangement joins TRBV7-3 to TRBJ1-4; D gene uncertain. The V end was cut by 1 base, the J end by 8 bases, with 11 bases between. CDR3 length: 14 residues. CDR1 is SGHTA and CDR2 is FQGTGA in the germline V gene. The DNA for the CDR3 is TGTGCCAGCAGCTTAAAGCCTTTATCGGAAAAACTGTTTTTT. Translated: CASSLKPLSEKLFF. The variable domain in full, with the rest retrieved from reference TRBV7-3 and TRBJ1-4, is GAGVSQTPSNKVTEKGKYVELRCDPISGHTALYWYRQSLGQGPEFLIYFQGTGAADDSGLPNDRFFAVRPEGSVSTLKIQRTERGDSAVYLCASSLKPLSEKLFFGSGTQLSVL.

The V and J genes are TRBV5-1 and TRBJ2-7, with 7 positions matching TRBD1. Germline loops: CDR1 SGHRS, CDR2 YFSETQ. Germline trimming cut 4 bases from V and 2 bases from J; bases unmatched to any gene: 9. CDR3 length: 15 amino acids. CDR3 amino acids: CASSVQTGTPYEQYF. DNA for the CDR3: TGCGCCAGCAGCGTCCAGACAGGGACCCCCTACGAGCAGTACTTC.

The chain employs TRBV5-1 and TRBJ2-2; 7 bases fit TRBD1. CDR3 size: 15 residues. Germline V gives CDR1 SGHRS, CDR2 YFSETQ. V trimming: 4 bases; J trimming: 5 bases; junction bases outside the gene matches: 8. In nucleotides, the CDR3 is TGCGCCAGCAGCGCCCGGGACAGCCCTACCGGGGAGCTGTTTTTT. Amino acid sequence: CASSARDSPTGELFF. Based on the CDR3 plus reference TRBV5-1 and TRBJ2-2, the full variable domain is KAGVTQTPRYLIKTRGQQVTLSCSPISGHRSVSWYQQTPGQGLQFLFEYFSETQRNKGNFPGRFSGRQFSNSRSEMNVSTLELGDSALYLCASSARDSPTGELFFGEGSRLTVL.

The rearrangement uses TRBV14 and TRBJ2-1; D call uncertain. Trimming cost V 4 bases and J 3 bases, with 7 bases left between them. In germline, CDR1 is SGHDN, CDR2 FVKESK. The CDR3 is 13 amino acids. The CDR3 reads CASSLNLYNEQFF. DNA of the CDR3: TGTGCCAGCAGCCTGAACCTCTACAATGAGCAGTTCTTC.

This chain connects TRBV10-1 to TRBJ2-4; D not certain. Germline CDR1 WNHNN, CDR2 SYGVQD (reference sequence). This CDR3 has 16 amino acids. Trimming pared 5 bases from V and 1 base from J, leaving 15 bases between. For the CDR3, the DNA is TGCGCCAGCAGTTCGGATGTTTCCTTGGCCAAAAACATTCAGTACTTC. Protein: CASSSDVSLAKNIQYF.

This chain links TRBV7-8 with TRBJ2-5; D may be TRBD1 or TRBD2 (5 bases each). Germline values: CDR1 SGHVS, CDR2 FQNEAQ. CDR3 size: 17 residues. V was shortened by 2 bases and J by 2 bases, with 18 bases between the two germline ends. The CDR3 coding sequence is TGTGCCAGCAGCTTAATCCTCGGCGTTGGGGGACAAGAGACCCAGTACTTC. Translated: CASSLILGVGGQETQYF. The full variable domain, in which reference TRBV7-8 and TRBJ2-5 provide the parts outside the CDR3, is GAGVSQSPRYKVAKRGQDVALRCDPISGHVSLFWYQQALGQGPEFLTYFQNEAQLDKSGLPSDRFFAERPEGSVSTLKIQRTQQEDSAVYLCASSLILGVGGQETQYFGPGTRLLVL.

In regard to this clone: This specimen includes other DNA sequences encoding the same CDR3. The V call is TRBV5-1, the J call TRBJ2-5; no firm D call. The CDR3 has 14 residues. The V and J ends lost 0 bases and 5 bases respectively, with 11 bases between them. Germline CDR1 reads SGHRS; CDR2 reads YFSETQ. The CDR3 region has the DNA TGCGCCAGCAGCTTGGCCTCCGTACGGGAGACCCAGTACTTC. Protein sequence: CASSLASVRETQYF.

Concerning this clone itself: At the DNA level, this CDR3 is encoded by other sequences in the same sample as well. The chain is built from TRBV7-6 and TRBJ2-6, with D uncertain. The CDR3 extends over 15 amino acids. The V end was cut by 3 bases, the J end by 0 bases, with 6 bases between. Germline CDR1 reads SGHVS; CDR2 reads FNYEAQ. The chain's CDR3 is CASSFTGSGANVLTF. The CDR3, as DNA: TGTGCCAGCAGCTTCACCGGCTCTGGGGCCAACGTCCTGACTTTC. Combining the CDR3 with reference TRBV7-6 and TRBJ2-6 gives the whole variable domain GAGVSQSPRYKVTKRGQDVALRCDPISGHVSLYWYRQALGQGPEFLTYFNYEAQQDKSGLPNDRFSAERPEGSISTLTIQRTEQRDSAMYRCASSFTGSGANVLTFGAGSRLTVL.

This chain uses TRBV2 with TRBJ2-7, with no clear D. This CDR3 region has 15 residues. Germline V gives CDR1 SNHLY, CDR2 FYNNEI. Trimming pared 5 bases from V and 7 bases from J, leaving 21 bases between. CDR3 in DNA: TGTGCCAGCAGTCCCTTCGGCGGATACCCTAGGGAGCAGTACTTC. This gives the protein CASSPFGGYPREQYF.

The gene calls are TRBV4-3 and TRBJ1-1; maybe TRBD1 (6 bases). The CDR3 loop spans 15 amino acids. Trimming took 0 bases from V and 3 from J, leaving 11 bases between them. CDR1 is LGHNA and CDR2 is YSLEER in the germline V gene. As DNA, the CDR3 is TGCGCCAGCAGCCAAGAGCAGGGGAAATACACTGAAGCTTTCTTT. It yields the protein CASSQEQGKYTEAFF.

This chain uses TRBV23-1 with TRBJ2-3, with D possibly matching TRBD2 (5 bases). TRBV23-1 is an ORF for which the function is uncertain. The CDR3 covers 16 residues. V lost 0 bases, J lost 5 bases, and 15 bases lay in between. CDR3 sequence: CASSQSVRNEGDTQYF. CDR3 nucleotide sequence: TGCGCCAGCAGTCAATCGGTCAGGAACGAGGGAGATACGCAGTATTTT.

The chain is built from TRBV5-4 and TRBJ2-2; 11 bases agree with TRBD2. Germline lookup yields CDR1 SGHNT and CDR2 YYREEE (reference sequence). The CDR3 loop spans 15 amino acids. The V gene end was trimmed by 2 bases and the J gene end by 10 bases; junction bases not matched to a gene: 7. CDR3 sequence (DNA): TGTGCCAGCAGCTTAATAGCGGGAGGGAATGTGGAGCTGTTTTTT. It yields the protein CASSLIAGGNVELFF. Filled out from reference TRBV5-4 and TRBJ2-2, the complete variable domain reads ETGVTQSPTHLIKTRGQQVTLRCSSQSGHNTVSWYQQALGQGPQFIFQYYREEENGRGNFPPRFSGLQFPNYSSELNVNALELDDSALYLCASSLIAGGNVELFFGEGSRLTVL.

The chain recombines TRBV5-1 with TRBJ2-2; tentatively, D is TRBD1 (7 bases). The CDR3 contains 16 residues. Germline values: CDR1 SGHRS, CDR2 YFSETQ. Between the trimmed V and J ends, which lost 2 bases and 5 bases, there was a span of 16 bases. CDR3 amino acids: CASSFLGGGKTGELFF. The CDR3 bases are TGCGCCAGCAGCTTCCTTGGAGGGGGCAAGACCGGGGAGCTGTTTTTT. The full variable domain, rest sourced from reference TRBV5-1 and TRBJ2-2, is KAGVTQTPRYLIKTRGQQVTLSCSPISGHRSVSWYQQTPGQGLQFLFEYFSETQRNKGNFPGRFSGRQFSNSRSEMNVSTLELGDSALYLCASSFLGGGKTGELFFGEGSRLTVL.

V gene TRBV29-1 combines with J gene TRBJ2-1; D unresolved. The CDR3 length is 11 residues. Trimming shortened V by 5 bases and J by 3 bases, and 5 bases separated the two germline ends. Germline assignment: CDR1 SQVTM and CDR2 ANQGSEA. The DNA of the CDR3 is TGCAGCGTTTCGAACTACAATGAGCAGTTCTTC. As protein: CSVSNYNEQFF.

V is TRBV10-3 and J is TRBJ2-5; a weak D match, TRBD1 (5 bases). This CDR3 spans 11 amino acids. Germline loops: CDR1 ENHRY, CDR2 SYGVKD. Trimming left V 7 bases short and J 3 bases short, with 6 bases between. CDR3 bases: TGTGCCATCAAACAGGAAGAGACCCAGTACTTC. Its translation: CAIKQEETQYF.

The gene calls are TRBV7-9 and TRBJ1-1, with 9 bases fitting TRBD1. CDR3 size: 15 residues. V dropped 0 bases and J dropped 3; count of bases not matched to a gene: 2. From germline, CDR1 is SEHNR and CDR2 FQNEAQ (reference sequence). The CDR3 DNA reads TGTGCCAGCAGCTTAGCCGACAGGGGGTACACTGAAGCTTTCTTT. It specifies CASSLADRGYTEAFF.

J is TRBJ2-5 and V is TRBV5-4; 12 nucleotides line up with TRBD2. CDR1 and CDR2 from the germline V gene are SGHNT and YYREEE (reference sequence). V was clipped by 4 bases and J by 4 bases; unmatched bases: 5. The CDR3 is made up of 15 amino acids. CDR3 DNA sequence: TGTGCCAGCAGCGCCCAACTAGCGGGAGGAGAGACCCAGTACTTC. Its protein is CASSAQLAGGETQYF.

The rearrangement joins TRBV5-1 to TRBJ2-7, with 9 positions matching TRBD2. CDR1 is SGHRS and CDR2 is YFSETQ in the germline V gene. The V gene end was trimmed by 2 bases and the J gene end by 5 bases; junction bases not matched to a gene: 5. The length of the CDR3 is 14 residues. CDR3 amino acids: CASSFSGRGNEQYF. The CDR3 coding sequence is TGCGCCAGCAGCTTTAGCGGGAGAGGTAACGAGCAGTACTTC.

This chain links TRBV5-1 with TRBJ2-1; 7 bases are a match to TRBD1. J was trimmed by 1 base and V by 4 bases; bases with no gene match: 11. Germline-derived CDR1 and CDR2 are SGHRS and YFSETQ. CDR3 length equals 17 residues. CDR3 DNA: TGCGCCAGCAGCCCCAAGACAGGGTCGGTATCCTACAATGAGCAGTTCTTC. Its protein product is CASSPKTGSVSYNEQFF.